These T cell receptor beta chains were read from a single sample in a study of resident and recirculating memory T cells in vitiligo. Measured with immunoSEQ multiplex PCR; TCRdb has only the in-frame clones, and not every one. The sample holds around 40,000 clones, about 93% seen once. Sequenced sample: blood. The receptors stem from a male donor with vitiligo. Both conserved end residues are part of each CDR3. Fields, in order: D gene, V gene, J gene, clone size, CDR3 DNA, CDR3 protein. D genes are given only for firm matches. The size entry is marked missing in some rows and otherwise reads once, few, many or a size class.

D gene: TRBD1; V gene: TRBV4-1; J gene: TRBJ1-1; clone size: -; CDR3 DNA: TGCGCCAGCAGCCAAGGGGACAGCCCGAACACTGAAGCTTTCTTT; CDR3 protein: CASSQGDSPNTEAFF
D gene: -; V gene: TRBV11-1; J gene: TRBJ2-7; clone size: -; CDR3 DNA: TGTGCCAGCAGCCTAGCCGAGACAGGACCCTACGAGCAGTACTTC; CDR3 protein: CASSLAETGPYEQYF
D gene: -; V gene: TRBV12-2; J gene: TRBJ2-7; clone size: -; CDR3 DNA: TGTGCAAGTCGCTCCGGACTCGAGCAGTACTTC; CDR3 protein: CASRSGLEQYF
D gene: -; V gene: TRBV27; J gene: TRBJ1-3; clone size: few; CDR3 DNA: TGTGCCAGCAGTTTATCGCCGGTAAACACCATATATTTT; CDR3 protein: CASSLSPVNTIYF
D gene: -; V gene: TRBV7-3; J gene: TRBJ1-6; clone size: once; CDR3 DNA: TGTGCCAGCAGCTTAAACAGGGCGACACCCCTCCACTTT; CDR3 protein: CASSLNRATPLHF
D gene: -; V gene: TRBV18; J gene: TRBJ2-7; clone size: -; CDR3 DNA: TGTGCCAGCTCACCACTCGCAGGGAGGGGGACCGAGCAGTGCTTC; CDR3 protein: CASSPLAGRGTEQCF
D gene: -; V gene: TRBV21-1; J gene: TRBJ1-5; clone size: once; CDR3 DNA: TGTGCCAGCAGCAAAGTGAGGTTTTTCGGGGGACAGGGCAATCAGCCCCAGCATTTT; CDR3 protein: CASSKVRFFGGQGNQPQHF
D gene: TRBD2; V gene: TRBV15; J gene: TRBJ2-1; clone size: -; CDR3 DNA: TGTGCCACCAGCAGAGATTGGCGGGAGAACAATGAGCAGTTCTTC; CDR3 protein: CATSRDWRENNEQFF
D gene: -; V gene: TRBV9; J gene: TRBJ1-2; clone size: -; CDR3 DNA: TGTGCCAGCAGCGTATCCACCGACACGCTCTATGGCTACACCTTC; CDR3 protein: CASSVSTDTLYGYTF
D gene: -; V gene: TRBV6-1; J gene: TRBJ2-5; clone size: once; CDR3 DNA: TGTGCCAGCAGCGCAAGGAGTGCGGGCAAAGAGACCCAGTACTTC; CDR3 protein: CASSARSAGKETQYF
D gene: -; V gene: TRBV15; J gene: TRBJ1-2; clone size: -; CDR3 DNA: TGTGCCACCAGCGGAGGACCCACCCCGGGGAGAGTTGGAAACTATGGCTACACCTTC; CDR3 protein: CATSGGPTPGRVGNYGYTF
D gene: -; V gene: TRBV4-3; J gene: TRBJ2-3; clone size: -; CDR3 DNA: TGCGCCAGCAGCCAAGATCGGGCGGGGTCCGGTGGACGGACAGATACGCAGTATTTT; CDR3 protein: CASSQDRAGSGGRTDTQYF
D gene: TRBD2; V gene: TRBV5-4; J gene: TRBJ2-5; clone size: -; CDR3 DNA: TGTGCCAGCAGCTTTTTGTTAGCGGGGACCCACTGGGTGCCCCAGTACTTC; CDR3 protein: CASSFLLAGTHWVPQYF
D gene: -; V gene: TRBV20-1; J gene: TRBJ2-1; clone size: once; CDR3 DNA: TGCGGCGGCTTCAGTGACAATGAGCAGTTCTTC; CDR3 protein: CGGFSDNEQFF
D gene: TRBD2; V gene: TRBV9; J gene: TRBJ2-1; clone size: -; CDR3 DNA: TGTGCCAGCAGCGTAGAGCGGGGGGGCTTTGAGCAGTTCTTC; CDR3 protein: CASSVERGGFEQFF
D gene: TRBD2; V gene: TRBV7-3; J gene: TRBJ2-3; clone size: -; CDR3 DNA: TGTGCCAGCAGCTTACTTAGCGGGGGGGATACGCAGTATTTT; CDR3 protein: CASSLLSGGDTQYF
D gene: TRBD1; V gene: TRBV5-1; J gene: TRBJ1-2; clone size: -; CDR3 DNA: TGCGCCAGCAGCTTGGCCGAAGGCGGCAGGGGGTCTAGATCTGCCTTC; CDR3 protein: CASSLAEGGRGSRSAF